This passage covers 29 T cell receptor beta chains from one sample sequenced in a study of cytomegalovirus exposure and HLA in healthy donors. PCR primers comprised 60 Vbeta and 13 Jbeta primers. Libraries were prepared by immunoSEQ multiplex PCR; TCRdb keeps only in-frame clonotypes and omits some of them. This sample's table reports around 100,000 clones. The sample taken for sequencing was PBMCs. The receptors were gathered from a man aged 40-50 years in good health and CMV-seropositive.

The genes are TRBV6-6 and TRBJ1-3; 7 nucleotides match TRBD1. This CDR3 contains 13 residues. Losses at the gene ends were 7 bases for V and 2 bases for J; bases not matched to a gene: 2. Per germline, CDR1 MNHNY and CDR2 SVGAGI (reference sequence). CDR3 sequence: CASTTGAGNTIYF. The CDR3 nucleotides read TGTGCCAGCACCACAGGGGCTGGAAACACCATATATTTT.

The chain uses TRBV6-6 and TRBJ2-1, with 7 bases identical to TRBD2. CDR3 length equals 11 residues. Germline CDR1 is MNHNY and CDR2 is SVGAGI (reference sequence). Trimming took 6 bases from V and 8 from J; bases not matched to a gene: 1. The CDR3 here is CASSREDEQFF. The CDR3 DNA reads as TGTGCCAGCAGCCGGGAGGATGAGCAGTTCTTC.

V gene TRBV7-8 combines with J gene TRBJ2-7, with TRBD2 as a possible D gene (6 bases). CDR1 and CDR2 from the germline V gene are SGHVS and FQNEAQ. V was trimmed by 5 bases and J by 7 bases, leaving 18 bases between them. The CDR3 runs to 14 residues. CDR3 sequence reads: CASSLTGGSGEQYF. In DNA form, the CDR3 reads TGTGCCAGCAGCCTCACCGGGGGTTCGGGGGAGCAGTACTTC.

CDR3 bases: TGCGCCAGCAGCGATACTAGCGGGAGGCCCGAGCAGTACTTC. Translating it yields CASSDTSGRPEQYF. The rearrangement links TRBV4-1 to TRBJ2-7; 12 bases line up with TRBD2. The CDR3 is 14 residues long. V lost 5 bases and J lost 6; bases outside the gene matches: 5. Germline lookup yields CDR1 MGHRA and CDR2 YSYEKL.

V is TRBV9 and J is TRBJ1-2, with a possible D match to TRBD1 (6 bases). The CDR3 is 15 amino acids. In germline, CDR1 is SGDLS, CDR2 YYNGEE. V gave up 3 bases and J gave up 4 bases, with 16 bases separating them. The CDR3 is CASSAYREQGYGYTF. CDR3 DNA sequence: TGTGCCAGCAGCGCATACAGGGAGCAAGGCTATGGCTACACCTTC. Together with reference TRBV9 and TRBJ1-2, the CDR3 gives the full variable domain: DSGVTQTPKHLITATGQRVTLRCSPRSGDLSVYWYQQSLDQGLQFLIQYYNGEERAKGNILERFSAQQFPDLHSELNLSSLELGDSALYFCASSAYREQGYGYTFGSGTRLTVV.

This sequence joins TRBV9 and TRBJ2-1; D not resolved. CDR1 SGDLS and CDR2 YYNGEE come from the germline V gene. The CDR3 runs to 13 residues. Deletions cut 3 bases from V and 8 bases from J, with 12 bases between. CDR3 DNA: TGTGCCAGCAGCGCACCGACCGCGGATGAGCAGTTCTTC. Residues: CASSAPTADEQFF.

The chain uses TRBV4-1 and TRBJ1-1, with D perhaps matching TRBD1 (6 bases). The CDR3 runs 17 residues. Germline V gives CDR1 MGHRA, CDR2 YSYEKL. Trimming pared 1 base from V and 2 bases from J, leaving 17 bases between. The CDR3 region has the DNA TGCGCCAGCAGCCAAGGAGGTAGGGGGGGTATCAACACTGAAGCTTTCTTT. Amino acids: CASSQGGRGGINTEAFF.

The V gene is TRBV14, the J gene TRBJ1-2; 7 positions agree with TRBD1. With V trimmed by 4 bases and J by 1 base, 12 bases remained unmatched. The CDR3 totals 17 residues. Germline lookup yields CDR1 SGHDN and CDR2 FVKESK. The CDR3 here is CASSPRPGDRYNYGYTF. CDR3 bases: TGTGCCAGCAGCCCCCGTCCGGGGGACAGATATAACTATGGCTACACCTTC.

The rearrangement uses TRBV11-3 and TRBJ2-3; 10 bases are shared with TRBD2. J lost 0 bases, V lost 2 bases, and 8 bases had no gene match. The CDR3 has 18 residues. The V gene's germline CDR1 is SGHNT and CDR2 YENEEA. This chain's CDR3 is CASSLRLAGPHSTDTQYF. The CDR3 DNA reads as TGTGCCAGCAGCTTACGACTAGCGGGCCCACATAGCACAGATACGCAGTATTTT.

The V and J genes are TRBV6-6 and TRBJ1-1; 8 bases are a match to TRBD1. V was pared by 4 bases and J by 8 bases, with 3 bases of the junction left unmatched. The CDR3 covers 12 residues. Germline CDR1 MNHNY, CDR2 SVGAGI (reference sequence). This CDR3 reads CASSSTGDEAFF. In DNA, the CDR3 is TGTGCCAGCAGTTCGACAGGGGACGAAGCTTTCTTT.

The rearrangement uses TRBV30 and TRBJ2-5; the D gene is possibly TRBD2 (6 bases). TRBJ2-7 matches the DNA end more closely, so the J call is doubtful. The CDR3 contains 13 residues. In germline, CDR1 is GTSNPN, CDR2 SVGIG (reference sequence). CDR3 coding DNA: TGTGCCTGGAGTCGGAGGGTTTACCACGAGCAGTACTTC. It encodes CAWSRRVYHEQYF.

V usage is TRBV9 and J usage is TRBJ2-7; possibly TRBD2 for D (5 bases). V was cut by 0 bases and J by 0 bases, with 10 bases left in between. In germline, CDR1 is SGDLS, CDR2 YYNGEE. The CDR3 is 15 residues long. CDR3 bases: TGTGCCAGCAGCGTAGCGGACTTAAGCTCCTACGAGCAGTACTTC. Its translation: CASSVADLSSYEQYF.

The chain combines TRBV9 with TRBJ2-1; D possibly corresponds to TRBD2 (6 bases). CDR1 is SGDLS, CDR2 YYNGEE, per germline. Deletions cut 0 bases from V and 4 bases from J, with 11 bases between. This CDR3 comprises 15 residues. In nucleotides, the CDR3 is TGTGCCAGCAGCGTAGTGGTTAGCGGATACAATGAGCAGTTCTTC. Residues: CASSVVVSGYNEQFF.

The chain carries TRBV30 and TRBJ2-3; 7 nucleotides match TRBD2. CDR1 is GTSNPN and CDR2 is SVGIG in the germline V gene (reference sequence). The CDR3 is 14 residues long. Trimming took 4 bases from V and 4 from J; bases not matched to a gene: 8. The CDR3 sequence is CAWIGRVGPDTQYF. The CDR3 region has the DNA TGTGCCTGGATTGGGAGGGTGGGGCCAGATACGCAGTATTTT.

The CDR3 sequence: CASSPSGGETQYF. The CDR3 DNA sequence: TGCGCCAGCAGCCCGAGCGGCGGAGAGACCCAGTACTTC. The V gene is TRBV4-1, the J gene TRBJ2-5; a weak D match, TRBD2 (5 bases). V dropped 4 bases and J dropped 4 bases, with 10 bases sitting between them. The CDR3 extends over 13 amino acids. Germline V gene data show CDR1 as MGHRA and CDR2 as YSYEKL.

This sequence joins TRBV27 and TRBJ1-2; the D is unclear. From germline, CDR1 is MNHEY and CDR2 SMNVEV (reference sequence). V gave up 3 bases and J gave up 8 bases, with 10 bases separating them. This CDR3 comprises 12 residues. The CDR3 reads CASSFTGGGYTF. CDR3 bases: TGTGCCAGCAGTTTTACGGGCGGGGGCTACACCTTC.

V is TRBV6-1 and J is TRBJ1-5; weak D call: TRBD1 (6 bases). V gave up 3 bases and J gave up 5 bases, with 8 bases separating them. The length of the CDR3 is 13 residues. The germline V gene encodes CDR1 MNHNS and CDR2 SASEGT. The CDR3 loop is CASSDRGHQPQHF. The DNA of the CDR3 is TGTGCCAGCAGTGACAGGGGCCATCAGCCCCAGCATTTT.

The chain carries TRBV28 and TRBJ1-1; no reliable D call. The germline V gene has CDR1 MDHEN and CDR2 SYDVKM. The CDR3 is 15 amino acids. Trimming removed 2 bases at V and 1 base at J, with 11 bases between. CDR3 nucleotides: TGTGCCAGCAGTTTAAGCGGGGTGACGAACACTGAAGCTTTCTTT. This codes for CASSLSGVTNTEAFF.

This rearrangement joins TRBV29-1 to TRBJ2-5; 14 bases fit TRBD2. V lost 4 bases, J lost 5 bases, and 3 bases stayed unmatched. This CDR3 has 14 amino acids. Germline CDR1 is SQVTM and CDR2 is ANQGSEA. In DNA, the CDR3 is TGCAGCGTTGTGGGACTAGCGGGAGTTGAGACCCAGTACTTC. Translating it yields CSVVGLAGVETQYF.

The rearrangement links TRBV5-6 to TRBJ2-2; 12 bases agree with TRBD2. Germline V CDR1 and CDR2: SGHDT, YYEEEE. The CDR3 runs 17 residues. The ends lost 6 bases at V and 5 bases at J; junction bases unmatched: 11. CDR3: CASIKMTSGSGTGELFF. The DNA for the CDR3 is TGTGCCAGCATCAAGATGACTAGCGGGAGCGGAACCGGGGAGCTGTTTTTT.

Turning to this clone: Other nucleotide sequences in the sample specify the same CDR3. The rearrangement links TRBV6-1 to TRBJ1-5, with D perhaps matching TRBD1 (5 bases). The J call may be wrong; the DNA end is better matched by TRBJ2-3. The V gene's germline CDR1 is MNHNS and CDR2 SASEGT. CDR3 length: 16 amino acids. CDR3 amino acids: CASSEEGLFGNQPQYF. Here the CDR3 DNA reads TGTGCCAGCAGTGAAGAGGGGTTGTTCGGCAATCAGCCCCAGTATTTT.

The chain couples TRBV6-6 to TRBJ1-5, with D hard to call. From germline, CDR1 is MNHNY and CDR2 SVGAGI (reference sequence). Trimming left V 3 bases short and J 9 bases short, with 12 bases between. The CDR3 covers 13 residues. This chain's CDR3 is CASSYATGTPQHF. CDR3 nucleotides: TGTGCCAGCAGTTATGCGACTGGTACGCCCCAGCATTTT.

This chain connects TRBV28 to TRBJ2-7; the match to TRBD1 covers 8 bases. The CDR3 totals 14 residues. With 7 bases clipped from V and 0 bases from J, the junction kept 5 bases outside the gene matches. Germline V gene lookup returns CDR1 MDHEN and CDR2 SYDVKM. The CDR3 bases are TGTGCCAGCATGGTCAGGGGGCCCTCCTACGAGCAGTACTTC. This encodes CASMVRGPSYEQYF.

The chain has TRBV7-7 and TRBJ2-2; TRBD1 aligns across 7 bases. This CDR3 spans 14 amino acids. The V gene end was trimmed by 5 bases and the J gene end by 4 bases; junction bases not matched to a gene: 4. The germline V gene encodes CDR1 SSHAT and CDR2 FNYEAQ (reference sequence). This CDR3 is CASSRDRTTGELFF. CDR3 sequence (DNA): TGTGCCAGCAGCCGGGACAGAACCACCGGGGAGCTGTTTTTT.

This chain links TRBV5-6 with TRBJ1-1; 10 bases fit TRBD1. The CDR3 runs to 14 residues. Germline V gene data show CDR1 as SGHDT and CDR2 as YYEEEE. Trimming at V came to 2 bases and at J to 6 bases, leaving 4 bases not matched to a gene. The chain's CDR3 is CASSFGTGDAEAFF. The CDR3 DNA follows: TGTGCCAGCAGCTTTGGGACAGGGGACGCTGAAGCTTTCTTT.

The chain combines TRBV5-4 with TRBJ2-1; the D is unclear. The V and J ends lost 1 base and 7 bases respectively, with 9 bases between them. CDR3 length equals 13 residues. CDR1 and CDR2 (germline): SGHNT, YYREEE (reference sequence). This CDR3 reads CASSLSQSNEQFF. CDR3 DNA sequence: TGTGCCAGCAGCTTGTCGCAGTCTAATGAGCAGTTCTTC.

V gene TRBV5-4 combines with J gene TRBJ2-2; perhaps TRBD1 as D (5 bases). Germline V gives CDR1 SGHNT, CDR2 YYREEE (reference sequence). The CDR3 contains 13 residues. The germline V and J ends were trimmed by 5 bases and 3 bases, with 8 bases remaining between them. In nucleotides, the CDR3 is TGTGCCAGCAGGGCAGGGTACACCGGGGAGCTGTTTTTT. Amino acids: CASRAGYTGELFF.

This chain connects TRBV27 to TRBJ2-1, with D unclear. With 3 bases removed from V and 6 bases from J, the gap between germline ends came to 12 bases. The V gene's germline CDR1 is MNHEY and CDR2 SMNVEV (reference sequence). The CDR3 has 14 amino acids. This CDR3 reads CASSLAQNGNEQFF. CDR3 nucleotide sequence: TGTGCCAGCAGTTTGGCACAGAATGGCAATGAGCAGTTCTTC.

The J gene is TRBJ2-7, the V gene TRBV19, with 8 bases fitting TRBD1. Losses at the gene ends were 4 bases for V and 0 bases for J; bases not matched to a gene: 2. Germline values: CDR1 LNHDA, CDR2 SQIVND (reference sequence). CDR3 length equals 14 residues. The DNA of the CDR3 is TGTGCCAGTAGTACAACAGGGGGCTCCTACGAGCAGTACTTC. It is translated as CASSTTGGSYEQYF.